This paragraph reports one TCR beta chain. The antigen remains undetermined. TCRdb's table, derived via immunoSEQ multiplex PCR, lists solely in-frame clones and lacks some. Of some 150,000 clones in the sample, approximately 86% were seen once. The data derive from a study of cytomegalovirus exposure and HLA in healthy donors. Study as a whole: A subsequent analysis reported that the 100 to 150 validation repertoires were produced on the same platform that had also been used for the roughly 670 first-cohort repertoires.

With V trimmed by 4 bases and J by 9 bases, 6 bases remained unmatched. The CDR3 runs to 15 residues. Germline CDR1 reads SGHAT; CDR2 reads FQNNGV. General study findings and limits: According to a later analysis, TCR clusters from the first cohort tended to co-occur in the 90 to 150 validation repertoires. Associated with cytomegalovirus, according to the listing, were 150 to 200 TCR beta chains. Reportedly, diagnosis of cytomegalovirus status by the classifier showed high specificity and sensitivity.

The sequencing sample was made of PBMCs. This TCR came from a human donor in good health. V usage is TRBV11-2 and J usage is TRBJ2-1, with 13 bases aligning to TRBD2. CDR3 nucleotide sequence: TGTGCCAGCAGCTCTACTAGCGGGGGGGCCGGTGAGCAGTTCTTC. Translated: CASSSTSGGAGEQFF.